The source of this TCR beta chain is a study of human T cells and chemical hapten exposure. This clonotype was picked up a small number of times. Each CDR3 protein gets one entry after TCRdb re-called the RACE reads with MiXCR. The sample contains some 120,000 distinct CDR3 sequences, 9.5% to 13% of which appear only once. Time point indicated: patch test 1, 2 weeks after DPC sensitization. As for treatment: therapeutic diphenylcyclopropenone sensitization with weekly scalp DPC. Here the sequenced sample was whole blood, taken in connection with sensitization to the hapten diphenylcyclopropenone (DPC). This TCR derives from a woman between 50 and 59 years old with alopecia areata. Some clones in this sample may be carry-over from other donors' samples.

CDR3 amino acids: CASSIDRPQWDYGYTF. The CDR3 DNA is TGTGCCAGCAGCATTGATAGACCACAGTGGGACTATGGCTACACCTTC. The rearrangement joins TRBV5-4 to TRBJ1-2, with unresolved D. CDR1 and CDR2 (germline): SGHNT, YYREEE (reference sequence). V lost 4 bases and J 3 bases, leaving 19 bases between the germline ends. The CDR3 covers 16 residues.